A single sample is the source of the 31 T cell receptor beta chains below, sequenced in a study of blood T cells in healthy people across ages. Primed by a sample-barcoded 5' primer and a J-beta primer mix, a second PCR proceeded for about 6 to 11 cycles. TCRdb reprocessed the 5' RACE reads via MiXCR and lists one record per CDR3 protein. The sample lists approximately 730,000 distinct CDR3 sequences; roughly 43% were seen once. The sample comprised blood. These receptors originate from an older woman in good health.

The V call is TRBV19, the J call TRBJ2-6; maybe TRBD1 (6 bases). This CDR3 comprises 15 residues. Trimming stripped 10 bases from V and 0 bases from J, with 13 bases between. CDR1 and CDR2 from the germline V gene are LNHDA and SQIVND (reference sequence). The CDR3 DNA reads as TGTGCCACCTTATCGGGACACTCTGGGGCCAACGTCCTGACTTTC. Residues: CATLSGHSGANVLTF. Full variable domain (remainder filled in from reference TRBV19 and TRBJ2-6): DGGITQSPKYLFRKEGQNVTLSCEQNLNHDAMYWYRQDPGQGLRLIYYSQIVNDFQKGDIAEGYSVSREKKESFPLTVTSAQKNPTAFYLCATLSGHSGANVLTFGAGSRLTVL.

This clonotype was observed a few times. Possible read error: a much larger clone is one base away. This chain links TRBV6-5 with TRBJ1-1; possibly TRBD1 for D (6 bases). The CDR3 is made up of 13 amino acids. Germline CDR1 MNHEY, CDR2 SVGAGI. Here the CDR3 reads CAGSDSGGDEAFF. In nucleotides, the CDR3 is TGTGCCGGCAGTGACTCGGGGGGCGATGAAGCTTTCTTT.

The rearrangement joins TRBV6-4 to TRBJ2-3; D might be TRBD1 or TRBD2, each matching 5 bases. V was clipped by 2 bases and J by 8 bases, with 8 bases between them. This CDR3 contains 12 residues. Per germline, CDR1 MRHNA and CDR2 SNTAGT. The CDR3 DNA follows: TGTGCCAGCAGTGACGGGGGAGTTACGCAGTATTTT. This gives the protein CASSDGGVTQYF.

In DNA form, the CDR3 reads TGTGCCAGCAGCTTGGGGGCCCTAGCGGATGGCTACAATGAGCAGTACTTC. As protein: CASSLGALADGYNEQYF. J is TRBJ2-1 and V is TRBV7-3, with D perhaps TRBD2 (7 bases). TRBJ2-7 matches the DNA end more closely, so the J call is doubtful. The CDR3 contains 17 residues. CDR1 and CDR2 (germline): SGHTA, FQGTGA.

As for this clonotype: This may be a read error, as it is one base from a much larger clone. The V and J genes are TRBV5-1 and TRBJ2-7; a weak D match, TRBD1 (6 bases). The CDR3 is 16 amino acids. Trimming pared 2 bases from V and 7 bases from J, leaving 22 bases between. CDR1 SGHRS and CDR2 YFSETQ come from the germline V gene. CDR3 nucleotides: TGCGCCAGCAGCTTTGGGACACGCCTGGGTTACAATGAGCAGTACTTC. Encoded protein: CASSFGTRLGYNEQYF.

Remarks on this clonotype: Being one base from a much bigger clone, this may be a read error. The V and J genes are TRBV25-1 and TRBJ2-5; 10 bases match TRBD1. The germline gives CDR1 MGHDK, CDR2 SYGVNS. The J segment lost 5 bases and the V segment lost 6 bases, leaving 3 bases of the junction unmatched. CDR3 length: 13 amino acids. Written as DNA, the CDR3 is TGTGCCAGCAGAAGACAGGGGGCGGAGACCCAGTACTTC. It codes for CASRRQGAETQYF. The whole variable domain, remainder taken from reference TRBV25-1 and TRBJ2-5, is EADIYQTPRYLVIGTGKKITLECSQTMGHDKMYWYQQDPGMELHLIHYSYGVNSTEKGDLSSESTVSRIRTEHFPLTLESARPSHTSQYLCASRRQGAETQYFGPGTRLLVL.

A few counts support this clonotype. CDR3 in amino acids: CSASVRDQPQHF. The DNA of the CDR3 is TGCAGTGCTAGTGTGAGGGACCAGCCCCAGCATTTT. V usage is TRBV20-1 and J usage is TRBJ1-5, with D possibly matching TRBD1 (5 bases). Germline values: CDR1 DFQATT, CDR2 SNEGSKA (reference sequence). The CDR3 extends over 12 amino acids. V was pared by 3 bases and J by 7 bases, with 10 bases between.

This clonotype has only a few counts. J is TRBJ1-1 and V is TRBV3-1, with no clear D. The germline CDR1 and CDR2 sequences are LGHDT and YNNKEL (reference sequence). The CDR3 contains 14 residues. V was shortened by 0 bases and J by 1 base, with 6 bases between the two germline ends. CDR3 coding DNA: TGTGCCAGCAGCCAAGATTTGGCGAACACTGAAGCTTTCTTT. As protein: CASSQDLANTEAFF.

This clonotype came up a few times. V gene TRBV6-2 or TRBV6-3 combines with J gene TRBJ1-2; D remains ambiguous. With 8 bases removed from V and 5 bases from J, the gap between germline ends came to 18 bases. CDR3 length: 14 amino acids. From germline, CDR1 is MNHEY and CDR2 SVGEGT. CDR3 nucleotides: TGTGCCAGCCTTAATCCGACGGCCACATATGGCTACACCTTC. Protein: CASLNPTATYGYTF.

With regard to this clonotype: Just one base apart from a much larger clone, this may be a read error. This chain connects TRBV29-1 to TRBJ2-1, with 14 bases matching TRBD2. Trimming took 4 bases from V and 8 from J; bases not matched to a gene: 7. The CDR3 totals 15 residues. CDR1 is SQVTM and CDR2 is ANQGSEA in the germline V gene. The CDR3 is CSVGAGLAGEDEQFF. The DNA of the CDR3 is TGCAGCGTTGGAGCGGGACTAGCGGGAGAGGATGAGCAGTTCTTC.

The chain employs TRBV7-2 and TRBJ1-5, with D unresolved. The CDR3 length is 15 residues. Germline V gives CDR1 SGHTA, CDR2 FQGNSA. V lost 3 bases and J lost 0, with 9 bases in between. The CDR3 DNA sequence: TGTGCCAGCAGCTTCCACACATTTAGCAATCAGCCCCAGCATTTT. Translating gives CASSFHTFSNQPQHF.

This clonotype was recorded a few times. The CDR3 reads CAWRGPDEAQYF. CDR3 nucleotide sequence: TGTGCCTGGAGGGGACCTGACGAGGCCCAGTACTTC. V is TRBV30 and J is TRBJ2-5, with D perhaps being TRBD1 or TRBD2 (5 bases each). Germline CDR1 is GTSNPN and CDR2 is SVGIG (reference sequence). CDR3 size: 12 residues. V was pared by 3 bases and J by 9 bases, with 14 bases between.

This chain's CDR3 is CASSRGLAYNEQFF. The CDR3 DNA is TGTGCCAGCAGTCGCGGACTAGCCTACAATGAGCAGTTCTTC. This chain connects TRBV25-1 to TRBJ2-1; 7 nucleotides agree with TRBD2. The V and J ends lost 5 bases and 2 bases, in that order; junction bases with no gene match: 3. The germline V gene has CDR1 MGHDK and CDR2 SYGVNS. The CDR3 is 14 residues long.

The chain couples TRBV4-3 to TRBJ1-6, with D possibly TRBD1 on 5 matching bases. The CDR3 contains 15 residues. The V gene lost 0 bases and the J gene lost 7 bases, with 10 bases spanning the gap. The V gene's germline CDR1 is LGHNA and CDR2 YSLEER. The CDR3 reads CASSQEQRGNSPLHF. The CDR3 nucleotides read TGCGCCAGCAGCCAAGAGCAGAGGGGAAATTCACCCCTCCACTTT.

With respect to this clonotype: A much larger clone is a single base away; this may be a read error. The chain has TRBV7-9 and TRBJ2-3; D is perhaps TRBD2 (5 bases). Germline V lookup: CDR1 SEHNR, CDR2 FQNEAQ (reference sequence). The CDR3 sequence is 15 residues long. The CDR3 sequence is CASSPPGSSTDTRYF. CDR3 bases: TGTGCCAGCAGTCCACCGGGATCCAGCACAGATACGCGGTATTTT.

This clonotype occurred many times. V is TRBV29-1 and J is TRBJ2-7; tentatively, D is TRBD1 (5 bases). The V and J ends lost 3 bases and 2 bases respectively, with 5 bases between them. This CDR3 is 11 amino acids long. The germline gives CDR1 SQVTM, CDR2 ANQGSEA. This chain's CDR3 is CSVDRAYEQYF. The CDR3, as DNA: TGCAGCGTTGACAGGGCCTACGAGCAGTACTTC.

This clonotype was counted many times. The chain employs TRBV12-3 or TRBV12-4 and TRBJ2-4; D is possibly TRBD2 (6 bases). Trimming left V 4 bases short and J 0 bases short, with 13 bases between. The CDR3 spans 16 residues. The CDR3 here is CASSSPPGVAKNIQYF. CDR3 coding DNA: TGTGCCAGCAGTTCCCCTCCGGGAGTAGCCAAAAACATTCAGTACTTC.

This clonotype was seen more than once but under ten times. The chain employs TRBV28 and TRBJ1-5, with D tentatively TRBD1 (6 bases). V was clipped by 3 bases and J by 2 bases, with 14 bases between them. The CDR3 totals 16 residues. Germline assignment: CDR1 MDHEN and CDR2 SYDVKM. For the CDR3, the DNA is TGTGCCAGCAGTTTCCTACAGGGTGGTGGCAATCAGCCCCAGCATTTT. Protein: CASSFLQGGGNQPQHF.

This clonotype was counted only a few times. The CDR3 DNA is TGCAGTGCTACCCTTTTTAGCGGTCCAACAGATACGCAGTATTTT. It encodes CSATLFSGPTDTQYF. The chain recombines TRBV20-1 with TRBJ2-3; maybe TRBD2 (6 bases). The CDR3 contains 15 residues. Germline V gene data show CDR1 as DFQATT and CDR2 as SNEGSKA (reference sequence). The V end was cut by 4 bases, the J end by 3 bases, with 17 bases between.

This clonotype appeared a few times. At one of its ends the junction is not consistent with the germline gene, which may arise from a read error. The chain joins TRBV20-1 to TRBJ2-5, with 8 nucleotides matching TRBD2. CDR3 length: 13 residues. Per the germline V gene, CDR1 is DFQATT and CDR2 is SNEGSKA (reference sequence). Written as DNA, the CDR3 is TGCAGTACTAGCGGAGGGCTCCAAGAGACCCAGTACTTC. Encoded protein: CSTSGGLQETQYF.

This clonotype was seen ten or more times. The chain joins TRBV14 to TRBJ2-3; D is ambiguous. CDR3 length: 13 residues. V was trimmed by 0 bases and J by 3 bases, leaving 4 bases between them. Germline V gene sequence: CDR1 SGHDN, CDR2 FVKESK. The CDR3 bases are TGTGCCAGCAGCCAAGAGATTACAGATACGCAGTATTTT. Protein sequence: CASSQEITDTQYF.

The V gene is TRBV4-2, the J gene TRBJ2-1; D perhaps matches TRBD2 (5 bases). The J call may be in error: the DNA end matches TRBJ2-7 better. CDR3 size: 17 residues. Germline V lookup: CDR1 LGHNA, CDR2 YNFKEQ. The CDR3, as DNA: TGTGCCAGCAGCCAGACCCCAGCCAGCGGAGGTTACAATGAGCAGTACTTC. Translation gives CASSQTPASGGYNEQYF.

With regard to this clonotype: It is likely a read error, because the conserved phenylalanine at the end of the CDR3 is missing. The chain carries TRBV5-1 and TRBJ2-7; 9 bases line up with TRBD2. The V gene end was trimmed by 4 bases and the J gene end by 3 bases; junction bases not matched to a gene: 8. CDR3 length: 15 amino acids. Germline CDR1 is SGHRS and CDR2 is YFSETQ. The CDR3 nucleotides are TGCGCCAGCAGCCCGGCGGGGGGGGCCAGCTACGAGCAGTACTAC. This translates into CASSPAGGASYEQYY.

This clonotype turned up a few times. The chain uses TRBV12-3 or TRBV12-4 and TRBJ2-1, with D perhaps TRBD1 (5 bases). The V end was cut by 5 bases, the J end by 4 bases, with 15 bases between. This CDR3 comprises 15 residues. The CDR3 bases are TGTGCCAGCAGTCCCGGACATCGAGAATACAATGAGCAGTTCTTC. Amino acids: CASSPGHREYNEQFF.

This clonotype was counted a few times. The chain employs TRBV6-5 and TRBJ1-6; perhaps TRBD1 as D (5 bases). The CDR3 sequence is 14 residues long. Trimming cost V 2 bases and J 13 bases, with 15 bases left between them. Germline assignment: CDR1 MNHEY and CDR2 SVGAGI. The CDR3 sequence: CASSYTTGSRPLHF. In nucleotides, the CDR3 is TGTGCCAGCAGTTACACCACAGGTTCACGTCCCCTCCACTTT.

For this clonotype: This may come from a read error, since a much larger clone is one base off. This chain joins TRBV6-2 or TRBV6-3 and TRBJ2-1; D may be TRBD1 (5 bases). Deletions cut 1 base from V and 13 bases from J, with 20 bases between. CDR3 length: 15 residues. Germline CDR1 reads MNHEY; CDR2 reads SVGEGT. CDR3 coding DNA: TGTGCCAGCAGTTACTTTCCCCCCGGACAAGAGACCCAGTTCTTC. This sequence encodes CASSYFPPGQETQFF.

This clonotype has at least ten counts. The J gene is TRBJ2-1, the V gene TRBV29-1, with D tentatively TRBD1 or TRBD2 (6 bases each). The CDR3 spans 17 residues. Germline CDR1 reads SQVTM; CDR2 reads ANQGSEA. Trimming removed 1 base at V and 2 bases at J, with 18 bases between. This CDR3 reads CSVEGLHEGEAYNEQFF. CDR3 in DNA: TGCAGCGTTGAAGGCCTCCATGAGGGGGAGGCCTACAATGAGCAGTTCTTC.

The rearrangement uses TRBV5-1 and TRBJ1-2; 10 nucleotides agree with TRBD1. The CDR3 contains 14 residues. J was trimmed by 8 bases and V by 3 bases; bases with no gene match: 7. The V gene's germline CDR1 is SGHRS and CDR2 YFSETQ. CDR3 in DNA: TGCGCCAGCAGCTATGGAGGACAGGGGGACGGCTACACCTTC. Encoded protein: CASSYGGQGDGYTF. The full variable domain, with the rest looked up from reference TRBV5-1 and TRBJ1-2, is KAGVTQTPRYLIKTRGQQVTLSCSPISGHRSVSWYQQTPGQGLQFLFEYFSETQRNKGNFPGRFSGRQFSNSRSEMNVSTLELGDSALYLCASSYGGQGDGYTFGSGTRLTVV.

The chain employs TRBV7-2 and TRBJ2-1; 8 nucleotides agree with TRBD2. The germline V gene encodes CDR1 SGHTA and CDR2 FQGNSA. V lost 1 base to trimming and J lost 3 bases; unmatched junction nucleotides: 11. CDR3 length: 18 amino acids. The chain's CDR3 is CASSLGFGLAGIYNEQFF. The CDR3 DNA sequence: TGTGCCAGCAGCTTAGGTTTCGGCTTAGCGGGGATCTACAATGAGCAGTTCTTC.

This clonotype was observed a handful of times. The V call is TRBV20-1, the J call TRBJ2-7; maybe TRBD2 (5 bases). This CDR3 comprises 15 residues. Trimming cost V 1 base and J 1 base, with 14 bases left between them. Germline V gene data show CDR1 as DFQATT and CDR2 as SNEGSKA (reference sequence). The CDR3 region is CSARAPVGNSYEQYF. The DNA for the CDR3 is TGCAGTGCTAGAGCCCCCGTCGGGAATTCCTACGAGCAGTACTTC.

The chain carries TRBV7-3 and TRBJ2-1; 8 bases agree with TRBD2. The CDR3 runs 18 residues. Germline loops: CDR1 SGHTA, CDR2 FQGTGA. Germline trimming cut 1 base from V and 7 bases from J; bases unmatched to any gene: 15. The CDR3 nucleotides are TGTGCCAGCAGCTTAAATACGGTTCGGGGGGGCTTGGGAAATGAGCAGTTCTTC. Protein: CASSLNTVRGGLGNEQFF.